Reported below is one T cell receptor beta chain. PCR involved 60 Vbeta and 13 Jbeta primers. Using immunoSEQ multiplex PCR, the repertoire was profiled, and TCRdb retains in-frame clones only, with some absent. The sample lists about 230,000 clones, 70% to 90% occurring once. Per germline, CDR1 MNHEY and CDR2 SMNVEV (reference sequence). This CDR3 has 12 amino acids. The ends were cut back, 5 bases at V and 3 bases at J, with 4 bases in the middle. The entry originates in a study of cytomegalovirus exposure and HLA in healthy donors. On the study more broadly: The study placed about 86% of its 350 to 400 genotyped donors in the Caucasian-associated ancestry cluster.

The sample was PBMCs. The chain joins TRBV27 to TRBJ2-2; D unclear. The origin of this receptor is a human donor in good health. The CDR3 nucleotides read TGTGCCAGCAGTCAGTACACCGGGGAGCTGTTTTTT. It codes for CASSQYTGELFF.